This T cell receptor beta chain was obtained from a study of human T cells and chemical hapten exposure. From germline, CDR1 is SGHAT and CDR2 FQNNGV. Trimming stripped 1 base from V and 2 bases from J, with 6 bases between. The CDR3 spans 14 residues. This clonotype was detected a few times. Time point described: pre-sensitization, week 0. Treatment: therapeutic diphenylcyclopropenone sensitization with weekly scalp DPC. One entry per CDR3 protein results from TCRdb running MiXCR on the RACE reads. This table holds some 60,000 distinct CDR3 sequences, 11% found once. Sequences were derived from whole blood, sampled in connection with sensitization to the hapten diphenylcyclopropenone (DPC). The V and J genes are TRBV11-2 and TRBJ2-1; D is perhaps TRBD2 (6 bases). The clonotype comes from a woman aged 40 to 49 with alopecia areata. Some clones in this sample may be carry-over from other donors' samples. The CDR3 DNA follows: TGTGCCAGCAGCTTAGCGGGAGCCTACAATGAGCAGTTCTTC. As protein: CASSLAGAYNEQFF.